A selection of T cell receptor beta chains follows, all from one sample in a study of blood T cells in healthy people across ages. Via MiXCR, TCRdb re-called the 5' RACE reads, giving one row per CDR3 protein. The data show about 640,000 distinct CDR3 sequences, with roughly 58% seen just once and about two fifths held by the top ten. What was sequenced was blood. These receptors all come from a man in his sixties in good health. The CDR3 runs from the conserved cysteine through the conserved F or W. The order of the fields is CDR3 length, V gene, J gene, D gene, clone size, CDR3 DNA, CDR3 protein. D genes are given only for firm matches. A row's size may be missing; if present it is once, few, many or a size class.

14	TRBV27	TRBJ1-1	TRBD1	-	TGTGCCAGCAGACTGGGACAGGCCGGCACTGAAGCTTTCTTT	CASRLGQAGTEAFF
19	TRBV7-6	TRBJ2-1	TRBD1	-	TGTGCCAGCAGCTCAACCAAGGTGACAGGGGGGCACTCCTACAATGAGCAGTTCTTC	CASSSTKVTGGHSYNEQFF
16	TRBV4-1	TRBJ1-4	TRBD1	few	TGCGCCAGCAGCCAAGGCGACAGGGGGTATTACGAAAAACTGTTTTTT	CASSQGDRGYYEKLFF
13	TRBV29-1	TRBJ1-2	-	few	TGCAGCGTTTCAGGCTCGCCTAACTATGGCTACACCTTC	CSVSGSPNYGYTF
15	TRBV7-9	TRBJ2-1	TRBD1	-	TGTGCCAGCAGCTCCACAGGGGGATGGAGCAATGAGCAGTTCTTC	CASSSTGGWSNEQFF
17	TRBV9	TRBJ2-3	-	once	TGTGCCAGCAGCGTAGAACCGGGGGCGCGCGTCGCAGATACGCAGTATTTT	CASSVEPGARVADTQYF
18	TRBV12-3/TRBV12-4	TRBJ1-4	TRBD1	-	TGTGCCAGCAGTCCCCGGACAGGGCCCGCTGCGGTCGGTGAAAAACTGTTTTTT	CASSPRTGPAAVGEKLFF
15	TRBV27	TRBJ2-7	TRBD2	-	TGTGCCAGCAAAGATCTAGCGGGAGGATTCTACGAGCAGTACTTC	CASKDLAGGFYEQYF
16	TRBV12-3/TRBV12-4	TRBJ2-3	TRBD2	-	TGTGCCAGCAGTTTTTGGGGCGGGGGAAGCACAGATACGCAGTATTTT	CASSFWGGGSTDTQYF
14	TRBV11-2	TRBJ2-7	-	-	TGTGCCAGCAGCTTATCTCTAGGGGGGGACGAGCAGTACTTC	CASSLSLGGDEQYF
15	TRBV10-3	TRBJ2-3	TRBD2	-	TGTGCCATCAGTGTGAAGCGGGAGATGGCAGATACGCAGTATTTT	CAISVKREMADTQYF
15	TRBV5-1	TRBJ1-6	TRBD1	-	TGCACCAGCAGCTCCGGACAGGGGAATAATTCACCCCTCCACTTT	CTSSSGQGNNSPLHF
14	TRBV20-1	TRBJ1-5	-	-	TGCAGTGCTAGAGATCCGGAACTAAATCAGCCCCAGCATTTT	CSARDPELNQPQHF
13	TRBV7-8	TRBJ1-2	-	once	TGTGCCAGCAGCACCTCTGTCAGGGATGGCTACACCTTC	CASSTSVRDGYTF
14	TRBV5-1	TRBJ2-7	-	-	TGCGCCAGCAGCGTGGGACATGGAAAAAACGAGCAGTACTTC	CASSVGHGKNEQYF
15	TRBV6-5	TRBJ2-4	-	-	TGTGCCAGCAGTTACTCAACCTTAGCCAAGAACATTCAGTACTTC	CASSYSTLAKNIQYF
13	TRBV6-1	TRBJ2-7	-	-	TGTGCCAGCAGTGAAGGGTGGAGGAGCGAGCAGTACTTC	CASSEGWRSEQYF
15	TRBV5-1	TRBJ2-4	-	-	TGCGCCAGCAGCCCCCAGGAGGGCGGTCGGAACATTCAGTACTTC	CASSPQEGGRNIQYF
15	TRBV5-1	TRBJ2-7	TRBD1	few	TGCGCCAGCAGCTTGGCGGACAGGGGGCGATACGAGCAGTACTTC	CASSLADRGRYEQYF
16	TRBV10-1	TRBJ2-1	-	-	TGCGCCAGCAGTGAGTCAGGGGCGCGGATGGGGGATGAGCAGTTCTTC	CASSESGARMGDEQFF
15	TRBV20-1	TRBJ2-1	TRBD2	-	TGCAGTGCTAGAGTACGACTAGCCGGGGGGAATGAGCAGTTCTTC	CSARVRLAGGNEQFF
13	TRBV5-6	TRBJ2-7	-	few	TGTGCCAGCAGCTTGGGCCGTACGAGGGAGCAGTACTTC	CASSLGRTREQYF
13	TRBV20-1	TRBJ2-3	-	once	TGCAGTGCGAAAGAGGGGGGCTCAGATACGCAGTATTTT	CSAKEGGSDTQYF
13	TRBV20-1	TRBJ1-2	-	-	TGCAGTGCTAGCCTTCAAGCTACGTATGGCTACACCTTC	CSASLQATYGYTF
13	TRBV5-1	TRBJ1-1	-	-	TGCGCCAGCAGCTCCGAAGCGAACACTGAAGCTTTCTTT	CASSSEANTEAFF
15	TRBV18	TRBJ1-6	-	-	TGTGCCAGCTCACCACCTGGGGCTGATAATTCACCCCTCCACTTT	CASSPPGADNSPLHF
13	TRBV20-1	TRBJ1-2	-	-	TGCAGTGCTAGACGGCCAGATAACTATGGCTACACCTTC	CSARRPDNYGYTF
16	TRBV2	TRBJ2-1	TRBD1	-	TGTGCCAGCAGTAAACAGGGGCCTAGCTCCTACAATGAGCAGTTCTTC	CASSKQGPSSYNEQFF
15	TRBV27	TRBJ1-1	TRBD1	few	TGTGCCAGCAGTTACTTCGGGGCAGGGGGCGGTGAAGCTTTCTTT	CASSYFGAGGGEAFF
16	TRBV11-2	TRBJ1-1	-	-	TGTGCCAGCAGCTTATGGCGGACAGCTGGAGACACTGAAGCTTTCTTT	CASSLWRTAGDTEAFF
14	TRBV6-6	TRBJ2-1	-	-	TGTGCCAGCAGTTACTCCGCGGGGTACAATGAGCAGTTCTTC	CASSYSAGYNEQFF
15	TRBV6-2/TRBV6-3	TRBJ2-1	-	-	TGTGCCAGCAGGAAGGACAGATCCTCTCACAATGAGCAGTTCTTC	CASRKDRSSHNEQFF
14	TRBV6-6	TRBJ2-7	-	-	TGTGCCAGCAGCCCCCAGGGGTCTTCCTACGAGCAGTACTTC	CASSPQGSSYEQYF
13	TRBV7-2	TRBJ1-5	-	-	TGTGCCAGCAGCTCCCAGAAGAATCAGCCCCAGCATTTT	CASSSQKNQPQHF
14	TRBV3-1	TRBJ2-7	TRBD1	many	TGTGCCAGCAGCGGACGACAGGGCTCCTACGAGCAGTACTTC	CASSGRQGSYEQYF
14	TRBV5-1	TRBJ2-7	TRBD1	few	TGCGCCAGCAGACCCGGGACAGGGGGTAACGAGCAGTACTTC	CASRPGTGGNEQYF
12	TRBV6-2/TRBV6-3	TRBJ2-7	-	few	TGTGCCAGCAGTTATTCCTCGGCCGAGCAGTACTTC	CASSYSSAEQYF
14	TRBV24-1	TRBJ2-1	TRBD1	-	TGTGCCACCAGTGACCCGACAGGGGGCAATGAGCAGTTCTTC	CATSDPTGGNEQFF
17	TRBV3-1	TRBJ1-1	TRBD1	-	TGTGCCAGCAGCCACTGGGACAGGGCCAGACTGAACACTGAAGCTTTCTTT	CASSHWDRARLNTEAFF
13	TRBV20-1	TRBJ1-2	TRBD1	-	TGCAGTGCCGGCACCGGGACAGGGGGTGGCTACACCTTC	CSAGTGTGGGYTF
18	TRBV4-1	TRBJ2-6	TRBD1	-	TGCGCCAGCAGCCCCTACGCCGGGACAGACTCTGGGGCCAACGTCCTGACTTTC	CASSPYAGTDSGANVLTF
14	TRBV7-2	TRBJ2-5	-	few	TGTGCCAGCAGCTTATACATGTTAGCTGGGACCCAGTACTTC	CASSLYMLAGTQYF
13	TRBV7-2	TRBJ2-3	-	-	TGTGCCAGCAGTCTAGCCTGCACAGATACGCAGTATTTT	CASSLACTDTQYF
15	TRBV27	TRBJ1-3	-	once	TGTGCCAGCAGTTTAAGAGGGTACTCTGGAAACACCATATATTTT	CASSLRGYSGNTIYF
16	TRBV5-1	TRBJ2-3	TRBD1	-	TGCGCCAGCAGCTTGGGACAGGGAATGGGCACAGATACGCAGTATTTT	CASSLGQGMGTDTQYF